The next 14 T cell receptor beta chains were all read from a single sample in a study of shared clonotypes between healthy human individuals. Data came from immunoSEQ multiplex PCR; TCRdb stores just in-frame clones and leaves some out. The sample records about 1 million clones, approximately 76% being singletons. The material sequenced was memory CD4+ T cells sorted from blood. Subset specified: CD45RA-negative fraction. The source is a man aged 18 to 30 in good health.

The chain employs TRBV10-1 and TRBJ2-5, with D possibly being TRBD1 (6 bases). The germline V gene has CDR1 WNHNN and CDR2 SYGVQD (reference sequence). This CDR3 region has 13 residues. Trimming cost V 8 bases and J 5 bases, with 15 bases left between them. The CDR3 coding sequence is TGCGCCAGCTCCTTTGGGCAGGGGGAGACCCAGTACTTC. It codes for CASSFGQGETQYF.

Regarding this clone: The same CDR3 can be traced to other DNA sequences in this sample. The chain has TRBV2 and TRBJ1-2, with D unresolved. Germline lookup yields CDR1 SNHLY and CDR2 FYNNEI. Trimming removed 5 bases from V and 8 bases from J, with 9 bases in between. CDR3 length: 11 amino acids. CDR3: CASSLREGYTF. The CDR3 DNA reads TGTGCCAGCAGTTTAAGGGAGGGCTACACCTTC. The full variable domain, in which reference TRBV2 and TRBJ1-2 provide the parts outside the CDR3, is EPEVTQTPSHQVTQMGQEVILRCVPISNHLYFYWYRQILGQKVEFLVSFYNNEISEKSEIFDDQFSVERPDGSNFTLKIRSTKLEDSAMYFCASSLREGYTFGSGTRLTVV.

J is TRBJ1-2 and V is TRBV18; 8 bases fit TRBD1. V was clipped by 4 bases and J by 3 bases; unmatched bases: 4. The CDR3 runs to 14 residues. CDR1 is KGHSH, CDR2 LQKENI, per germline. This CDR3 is CASSQSQGDYGYTF. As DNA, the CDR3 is TGTGCCAGCTCACAATCACAGGGGGACTATGGCTACACCTTC.

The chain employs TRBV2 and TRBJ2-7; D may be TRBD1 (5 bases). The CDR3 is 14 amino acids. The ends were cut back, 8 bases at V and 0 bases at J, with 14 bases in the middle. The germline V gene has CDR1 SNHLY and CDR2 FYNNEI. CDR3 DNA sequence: TGTGCCAGCCTTTGGCAGGGCAGCTCCTACGAGCAGTACTTC. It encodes CASLWQGSSYEQYF.

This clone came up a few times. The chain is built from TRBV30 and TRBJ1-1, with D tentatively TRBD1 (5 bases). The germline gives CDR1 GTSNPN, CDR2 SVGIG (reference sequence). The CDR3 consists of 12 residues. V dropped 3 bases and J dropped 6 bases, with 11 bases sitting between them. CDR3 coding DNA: TGTGCCTGGAGCACGAGGGGTGCTGAAGCTTTCTTT. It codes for CAWSTRGAEAFF.

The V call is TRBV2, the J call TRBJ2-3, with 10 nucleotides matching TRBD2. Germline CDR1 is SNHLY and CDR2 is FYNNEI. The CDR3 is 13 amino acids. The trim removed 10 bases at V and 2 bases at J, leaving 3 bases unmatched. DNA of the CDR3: TGTGCCACTAGCGGGGGAGACACAGATACGCAGTATTTT. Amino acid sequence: CATSGGDTDTQYF. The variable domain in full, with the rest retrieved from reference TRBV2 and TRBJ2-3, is EPEVTQTPSHQVTQMGQEVILRCVPISNHLYFYWYRQILGQKVEFLVSFYNNEISEKSEIFDDQFSVERPDGSNFTLKIRSTKLEDSAMYFCATSGGDTDTQYFGPGTRLTVL.

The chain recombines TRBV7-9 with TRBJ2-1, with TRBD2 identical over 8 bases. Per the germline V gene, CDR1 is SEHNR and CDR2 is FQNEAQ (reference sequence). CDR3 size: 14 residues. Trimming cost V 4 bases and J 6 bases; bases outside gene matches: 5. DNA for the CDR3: TGTGCCAGCAGCTCTGGACTAGCAACCAATGAGCAGTTCTTC. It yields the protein CASSSGLATNEQFF.

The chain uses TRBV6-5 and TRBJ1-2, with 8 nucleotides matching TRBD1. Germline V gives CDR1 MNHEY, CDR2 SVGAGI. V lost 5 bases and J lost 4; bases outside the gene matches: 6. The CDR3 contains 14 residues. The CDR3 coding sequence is TGTGCCAGCAGTGCCAGGGGGCAAGGCTATGGCTACACCTTC. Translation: CASSARGQGYGYTF.

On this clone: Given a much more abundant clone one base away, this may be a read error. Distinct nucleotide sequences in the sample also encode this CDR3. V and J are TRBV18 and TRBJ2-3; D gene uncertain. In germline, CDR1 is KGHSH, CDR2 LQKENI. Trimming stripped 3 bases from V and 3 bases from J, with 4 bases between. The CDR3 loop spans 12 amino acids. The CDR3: CASSPRTDTQYF. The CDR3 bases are TGTGCCAGCTCACCCCGGACAGATACGCAGTATTTT.

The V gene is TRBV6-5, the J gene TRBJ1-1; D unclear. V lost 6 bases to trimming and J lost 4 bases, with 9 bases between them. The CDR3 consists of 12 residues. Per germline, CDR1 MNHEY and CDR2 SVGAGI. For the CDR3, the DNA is TGTGCCAGCAGATCGGTAGGCACTGAAGCTTTCTTT. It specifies CASRSVGTEAFF.

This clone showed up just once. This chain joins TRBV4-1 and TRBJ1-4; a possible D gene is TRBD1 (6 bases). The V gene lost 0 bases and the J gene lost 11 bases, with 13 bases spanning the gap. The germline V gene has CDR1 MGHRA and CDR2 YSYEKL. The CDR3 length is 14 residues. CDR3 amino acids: CASSQDKGTTKLFF. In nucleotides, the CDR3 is TGCGCCAGCAGCCAAGATAAGGGGACAACGAAACTGTTTTTT.

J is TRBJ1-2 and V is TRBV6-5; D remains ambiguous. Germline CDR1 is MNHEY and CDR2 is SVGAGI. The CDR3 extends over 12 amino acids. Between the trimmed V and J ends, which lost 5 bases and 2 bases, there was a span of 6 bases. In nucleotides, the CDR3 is TGTGCCAGCAGTCGTCCAAACTATGGCTACACCTTC. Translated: CASSRPNYGYTF.

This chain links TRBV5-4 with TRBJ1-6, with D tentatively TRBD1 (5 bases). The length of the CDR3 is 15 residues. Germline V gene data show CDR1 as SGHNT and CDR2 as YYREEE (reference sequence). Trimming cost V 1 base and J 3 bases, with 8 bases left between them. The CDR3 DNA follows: TGTGCCAGCAGCTTGTTAGGGGACTATAATTCACCCCTCCACTTT. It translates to CASSLLGDYNSPLHF.

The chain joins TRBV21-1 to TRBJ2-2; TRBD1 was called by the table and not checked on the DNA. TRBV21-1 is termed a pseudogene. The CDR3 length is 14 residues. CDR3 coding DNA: TGTGCCAGCCGACAGAGCCAGAACACCGGGGAGCTGTTTTTT. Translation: CASRQSQNTGELFF.